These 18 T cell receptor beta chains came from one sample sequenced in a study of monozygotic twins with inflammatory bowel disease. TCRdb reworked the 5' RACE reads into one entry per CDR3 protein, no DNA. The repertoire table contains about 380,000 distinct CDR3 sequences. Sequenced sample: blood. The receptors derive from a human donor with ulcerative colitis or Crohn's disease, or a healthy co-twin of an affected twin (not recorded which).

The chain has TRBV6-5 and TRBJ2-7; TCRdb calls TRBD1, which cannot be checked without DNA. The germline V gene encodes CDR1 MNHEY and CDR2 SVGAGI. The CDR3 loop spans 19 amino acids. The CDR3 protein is CASSYSLDPLDPNTGEQYF.

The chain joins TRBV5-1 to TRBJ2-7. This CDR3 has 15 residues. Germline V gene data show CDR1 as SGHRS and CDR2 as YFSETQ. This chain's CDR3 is CASSLGAMGTYEQYF.

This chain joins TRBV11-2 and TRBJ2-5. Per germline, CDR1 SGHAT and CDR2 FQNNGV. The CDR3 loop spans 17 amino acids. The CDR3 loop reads CASTRLAGGTAQETQYF.

The CDR3 sequence: CASRRRTSGGETQYF. The chain is built from TRBV12-3 or TRBV12-4 and TRBJ2-5; TCRdb's assignment of TRBD2 cannot be checked, as there is no DNA. The CDR3 contains 15 residues.

CDR3 region: CASSLAGQNYGYTF. The gene calls are TRBV5-1 and TRBJ1-2; TCRdb outputs TRBD1, but without DNA this stays unchecked. Germline V gene data show CDR1 as SGHRS and CDR2 as YFSETQ. CDR3 length equals 14 residues. The full variable domain, with the rest looked up from reference TRBV5-1 and TRBJ1-2, is KAGVTQTPRYLIKTRGQQVTLSCSPISGHRSVSWYQQTPGQGLQFLFEYFSETQRNKGNFPGRFSGRQFSNSRSEMNVSTLELGDSALYLCASSLAGQNYGYTFGSGTRLTVV.

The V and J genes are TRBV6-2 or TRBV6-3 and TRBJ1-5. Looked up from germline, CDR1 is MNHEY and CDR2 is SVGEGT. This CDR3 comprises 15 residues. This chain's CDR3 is CASRPSYNRDQPQHF.

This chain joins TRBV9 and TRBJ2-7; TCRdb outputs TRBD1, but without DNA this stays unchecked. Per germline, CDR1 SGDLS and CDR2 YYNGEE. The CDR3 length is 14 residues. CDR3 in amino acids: CASSVGVQSYEQYF.

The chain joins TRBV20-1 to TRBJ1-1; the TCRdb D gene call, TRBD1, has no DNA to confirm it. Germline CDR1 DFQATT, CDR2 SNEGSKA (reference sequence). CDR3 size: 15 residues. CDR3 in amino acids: CSARDPNHRATEAFF.

CDR3 sequence: CASSEGTGGSADTQYF. The rearrangement links TRBV5-6 to TRBJ2-3; TCRdb selects TRBD1, and the lack of DNA leaves this call unchecked. Germline-derived CDR1 and CDR2 are SGHDT and YYEEEE. This CDR3 comprises 16 residues.

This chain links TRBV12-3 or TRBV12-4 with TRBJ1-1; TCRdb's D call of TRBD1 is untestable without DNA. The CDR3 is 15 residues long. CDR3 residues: CASRYQGVEWFEAFF.

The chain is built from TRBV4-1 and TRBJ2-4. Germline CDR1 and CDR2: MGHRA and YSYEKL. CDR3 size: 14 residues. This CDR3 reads CASSQHSAKNIQYF.

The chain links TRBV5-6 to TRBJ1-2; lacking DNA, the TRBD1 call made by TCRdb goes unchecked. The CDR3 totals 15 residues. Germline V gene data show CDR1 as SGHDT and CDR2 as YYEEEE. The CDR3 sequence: CASSATGLSFYGYTF.

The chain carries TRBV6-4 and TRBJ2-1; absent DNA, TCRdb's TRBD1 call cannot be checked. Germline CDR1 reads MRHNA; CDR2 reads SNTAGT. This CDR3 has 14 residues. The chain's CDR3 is CASSSLRQGVEQFF.

CDR3 residues: CASSPLGSHTEAFF. The chain employs TRBV3-1 and TRBJ1-1. Looked up from germline, CDR1 is LGHDT and CDR2 is YNNKEL (reference sequence). The CDR3 has 14 residues.

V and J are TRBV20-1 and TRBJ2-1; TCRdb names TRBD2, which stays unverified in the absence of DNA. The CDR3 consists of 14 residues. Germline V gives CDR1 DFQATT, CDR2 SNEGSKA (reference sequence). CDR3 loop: CSALWTSGPREQFF.

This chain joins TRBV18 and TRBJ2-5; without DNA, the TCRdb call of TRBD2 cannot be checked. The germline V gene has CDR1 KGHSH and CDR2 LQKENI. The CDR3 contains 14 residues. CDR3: CASSYSGAQETQYF.

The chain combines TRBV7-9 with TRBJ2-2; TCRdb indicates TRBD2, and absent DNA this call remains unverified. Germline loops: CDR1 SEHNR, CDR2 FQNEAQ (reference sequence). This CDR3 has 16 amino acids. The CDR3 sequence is CASSHTSGAHTGELFF.

The CDR3 loop is CASSFGSSVASTDTQYF. The chain is built from TRBV5-1 and TRBJ2-3; there is no DNA to check the TCRdb D call of TRBD2. Per germline, CDR1 SGHRS and CDR2 YFSETQ. The CDR3 totals 17 residues.